The TCR beta chain described here comes from a study of CD8 T cells in ankylosing spondylitis. One entry per CDR3 protein results from TCRdb running MiXCR on the 5' RACE reads. The sample has roughly 160,000 distinct CDR3 sequences; 9.5% to 10% are singletons. This clonotype has a count of ten or more. CDR3 length: 17 amino acids. Germline V lookup: CDR1 SGHAT, CDR2 FQNNGV. Germline trimming cut 4 bases from V and 0 bases from J; bases unmatched to any gene: 6. This TCR was sampled from a female donor with ankylosing spondylitis or in good health (not recorded which). The sequencing sample was made of blood, either unsorted or a sorted T cell fraction (not recorded which). The chain employs TRBV11-2 and TRBJ2-1; 10 bases align to TRBD2. The CDR3 DNA reads TGTGCCAGCAGCTCATCCGGGACTAGCGTCTCCTACAATGAGCAGTTCTTC. Translated, it gives CASSSSGTSVSYNEQFF. The complete variable domain, with remaining parts taken from reference TRBV11-2 and TRBJ2-1, reads EAGVAQSPRYKIIEKRQSVAFWCNPISGHATLYWYQQILGQGPKLLIQFQNNGVVDDSQLPKDRFSAERLKGVDSTLKIQPAKLEDSAVYLCASSSSGTSVSYNEQFFGPGTRLTVL.